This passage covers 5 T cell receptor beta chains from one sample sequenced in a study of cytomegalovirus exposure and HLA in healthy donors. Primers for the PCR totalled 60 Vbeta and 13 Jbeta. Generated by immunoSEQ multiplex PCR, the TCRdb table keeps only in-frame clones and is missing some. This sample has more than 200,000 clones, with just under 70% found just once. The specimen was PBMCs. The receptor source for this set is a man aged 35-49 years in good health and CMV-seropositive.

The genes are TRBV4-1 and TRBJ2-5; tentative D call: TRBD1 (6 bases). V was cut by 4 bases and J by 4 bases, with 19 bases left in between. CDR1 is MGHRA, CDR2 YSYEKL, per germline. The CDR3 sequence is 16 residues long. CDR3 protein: CASSPRQGGLGETQYF. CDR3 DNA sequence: TGCGCCAGCAGCCCAAGACAAGGGGGTTTGGGAGAGACCCAGTACTTC.

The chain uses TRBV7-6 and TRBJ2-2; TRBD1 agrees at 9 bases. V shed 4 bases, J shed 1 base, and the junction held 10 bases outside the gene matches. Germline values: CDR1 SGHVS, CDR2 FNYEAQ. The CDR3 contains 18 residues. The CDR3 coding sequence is TGTGCCAGCAGCTCGGCCAATACAGGGGGCCGGAACACCGGGGAGCTGTTTTTT. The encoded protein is CASSSANTGGRNTGELFF.

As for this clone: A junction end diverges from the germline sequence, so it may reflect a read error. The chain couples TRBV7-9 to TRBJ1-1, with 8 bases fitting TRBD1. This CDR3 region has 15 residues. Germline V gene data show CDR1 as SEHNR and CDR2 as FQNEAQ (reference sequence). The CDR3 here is CSSREDRGPNTEAFF. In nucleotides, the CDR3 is TGTTCCAGCAGAGAAGACAGGGGCCCGAACACTGAAGCTTTCTTT.

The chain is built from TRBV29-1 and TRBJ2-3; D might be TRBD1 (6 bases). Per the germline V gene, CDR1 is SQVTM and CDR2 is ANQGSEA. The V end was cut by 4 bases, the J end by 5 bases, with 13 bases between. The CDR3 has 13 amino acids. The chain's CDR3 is CSVGQGRVDTQYF. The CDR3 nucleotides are TGCAGCGTTGGGCAGGGGCGAGTAGATACGCAGTATTTT.

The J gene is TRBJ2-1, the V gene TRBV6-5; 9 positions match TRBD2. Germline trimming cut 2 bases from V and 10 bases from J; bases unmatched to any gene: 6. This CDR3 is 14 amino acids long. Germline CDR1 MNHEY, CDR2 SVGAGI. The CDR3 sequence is CASSYRGGAREQFF. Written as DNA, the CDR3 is TGTGCCAGCAGTTACCGCGGGGGGGCGAGAGAGCAGTTCTTC.